This paragraph reports one TCR beta chain. Its antigen is unidentified. Documented treatment: some 20 received Ad26.COV2.S at low or high dose, single or two shots; roughly five received placebo; per-sample allocation not given. Samples were taken on day 63 after the first vaccine or placebo injection. The data are from a study of Ad26.COV2.S vaccination and SARS-CoV-2 variants. Study details: Doses of Ad26.COV2.S were injected into muscle once or twice, 56 days apart. Study-level points and caveats: Researchers cautioned that TCR breadth and depth analyses may have underestimated total T cell responses. The authors reported substantial breadth in spike-specific CD8+ and CD4+ T cell responses after vaccination. Spike-specific TCR breadth ran higher among vaccine recipients than placebo recipients.

The protocol was immunoSEQ multiplex PCR, while the TCRdb copy is restricted to in-frame clones and leaves out a portion. Counted here are 450,000 to 550,000 clones, approximately 92% occurring once; the ten biggest clones make up over 2.5%. The origin of this receptor is a person aged 18-60 years who received the Ad26.COV2.S COVID-19 vaccine or a placebo. The sequences come from peripheral blood, collected in a trial of Ad26.COV2.S vaccine versus placebo.

CDR3 coding DNA: TGTGCCAGCAGCTCCAGACTAGCGGGAGGTTTGCATGAGCAGTTCTTC. Translating it yields CASSSRLAGGLHEQFF. The rearrangement links TRBV5-4 to TRBJ2-1, with 13 bases identical to TRBD2. The germline V gene encodes CDR1 SGHNT and CDR2 YYREEE (reference sequence). V dropped 3 bases and J dropped 8; count of bases not matched to a gene: 8. The CDR3 covers 16 residues. Together with reference TRBV5-4 and TRBJ2-1, the CDR3 gives the full variable domain: ETGVTQSPTHLIKTRGQQVTLRCSSQSGHNTVSWYQQALGQGPQFIFQYYREEENGRGNFPPRFSGLQFPNYSSELNVNALELDDSALYLCASSSRLAGGLHEQFFGPGTRLTVL.